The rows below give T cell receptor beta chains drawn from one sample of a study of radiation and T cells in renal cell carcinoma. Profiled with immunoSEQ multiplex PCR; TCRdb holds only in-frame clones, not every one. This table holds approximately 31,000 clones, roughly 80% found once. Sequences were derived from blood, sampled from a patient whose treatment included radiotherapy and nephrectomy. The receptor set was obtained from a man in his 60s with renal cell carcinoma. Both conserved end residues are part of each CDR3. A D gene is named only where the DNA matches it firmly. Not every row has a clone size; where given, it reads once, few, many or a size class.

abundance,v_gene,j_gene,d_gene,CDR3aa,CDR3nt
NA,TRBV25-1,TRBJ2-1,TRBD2,CASSDPGLAGAEQFF,TGTGCCAGCAGTGACCCAGGACTAGCTGGAGCGGAGCAGTTCTTC
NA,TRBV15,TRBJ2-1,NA,CATRPGETSYNEQFF,TGTGCCACCAGACCCGGAGAGACGTCCTACAATGAGCAGTTCTTC
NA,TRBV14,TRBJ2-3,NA,CASSLTRGLWDSTDTQYF,TGTGCCAGCAGCCTCACCCGGGGACTGTGGGATTCCACAGATACGCAGTATTTT
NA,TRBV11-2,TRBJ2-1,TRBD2,CASSFSRASGHNEQFF,TGTGCCAGCAGCTTCTCCCGGGCTAGCGGACACAATGAGCAGTTCTTC
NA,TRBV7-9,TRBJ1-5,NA,CASSLAGTGQPQHF,TGTGCCAGCAGCTTAGCGGGCACAGGTCAGCCCCAGCATTTT
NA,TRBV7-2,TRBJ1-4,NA,CASSLGGGGEKLFF,TGTGCCAGCAGCTTAGGGGGAGGGGGTGAAAAACTGTTTTTT
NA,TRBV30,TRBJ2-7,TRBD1,CAWSVILIGGQGDEQYF,TGTGCCTGGAGTGTAATCCTAATAGGGGGACAGGGTGACGAGCAGTACTTC
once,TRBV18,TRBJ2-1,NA,CASSGTDKYNEQFF,TGTGCCAGCTCTGGGACGGATAAATACAATGAGCAGTTCTTC
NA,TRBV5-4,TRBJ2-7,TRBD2,CASSPGLAELYEQYF,TGTGCCAGCAGCCCGGGACTAGCGGAACTCTACGAGCAGTACTTC
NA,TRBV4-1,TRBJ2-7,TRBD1,CASSRGQASYEQYF,TGCGCCAGCAGCCGCGGACAGGCGTCCTACGAGCAGTACTTC
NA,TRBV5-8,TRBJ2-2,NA,CASRTQRIANTGELFF,TGTGCCAGCCGGACACAAAGAATCGCGAACACCGGGGAGCTGTTTTTT
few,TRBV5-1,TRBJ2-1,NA,CASSFGHGVSNEQFF,TGCGCCAGCAGCTTCGGGCATGGTGTATCGAATGAGCAGTTCTTC
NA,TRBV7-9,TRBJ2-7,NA,CASSLGQASYEQYF,TGTGCCAGCAGCTTAGGACAGGCGTCCTACGAGCAGTACTTC
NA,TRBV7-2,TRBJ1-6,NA,CASSPSGPRNSPLHF,TGTGCCAGCAGCCCCTCCGGCCCGAGAAATTCACCCCTCCACTTT
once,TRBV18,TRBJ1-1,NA,CASSQTAGRWDTEAFF,TGTGCCAGCTCACAAACCGCAGGGAGGTGGGACACTGAAGCTTTCTTT
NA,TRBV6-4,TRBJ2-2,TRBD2,CASRAGDSGGELFF,TGTGCCAGCAGGGCGGGAGATTCCGGCGGGGAGCTGTTTTTT
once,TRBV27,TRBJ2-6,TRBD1,CASRSRDRAVAGANVLTF,TGTGCCAGCAGAAGCCGGGACAGGGCGGTGGCTGGGGCCAACGTCCTGACTTTC
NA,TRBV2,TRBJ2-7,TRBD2,CASSEGGTSGIVEQYF,TGTGCCAGCAGTGAAGGGGGGACTAGCGGGATTGTCGAGCAGTACTTC
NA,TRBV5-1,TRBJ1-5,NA,CASSLGGTNSNQPQHF,TGCGCCAGCAGCTTGGGAGGGACTAATAGCAATCAGCCCCAGCATTTT
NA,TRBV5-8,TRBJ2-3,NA,CASSLDQGADTQYF,TGTGCCAGCAGTTTAGACCAGGGTGCCGATACGCAGTATTTT
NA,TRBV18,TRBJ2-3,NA,CASSRGDTQYF,TGTGCCAGCTCACGGGGGGATACGCAGTATTTT
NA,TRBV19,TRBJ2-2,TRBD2,CASSTVGLAVPPNTGELFF,TGTGCCAGTAGTACCGTGGGCCTAGCGGTCCCGCCGAACACCGGGGAGCTGTTTTTT
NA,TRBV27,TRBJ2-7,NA,CASRGWGGQLYEQYF,TGTGCCAGCCGGGGGTGGGGGGGGCAGCTCTACGAGCAGTACTTC
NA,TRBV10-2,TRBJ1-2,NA,CASSGGGEKGYTF,TGCGCCAGCAGTGGAGGAGGGGAGAAAGGCTACACCTTC
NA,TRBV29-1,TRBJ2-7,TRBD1,CSVSGTGEWEQYF,TGCAGCGTCTCCGGGACAGGGGAGTGGGAGCAGTACTTC
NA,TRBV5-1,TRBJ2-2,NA,CASREGEAGELFF,TGCGCCAGCAGGGAAGGGGAGGCCGGGGAGCTGTTTTTT
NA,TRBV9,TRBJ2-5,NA,CASSVGTQETQYF,TGTGCCAGCAGCGTGGGAACCCAAGAGACCCAGTACTTC
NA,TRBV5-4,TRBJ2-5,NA,CASSPSQGGETQYF,TGTGCCAGCAGCCCTTCACAGGGTGGGGAGACCCAGTACTTC
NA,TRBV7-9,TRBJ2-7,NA,CASSFSGTRYEQYF,TGTGCCAGCAGCTTTTCCGGGACACGGTACGAGCAGTACTTC
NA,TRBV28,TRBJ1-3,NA,CASSLNSGNTIYF,TGTGCCAGCAGTTTAAACTCTGGAAACACCATATATTTT
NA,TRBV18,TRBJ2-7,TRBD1,CASSPQDRGITYEQYF,TGTGCCAGCTCACCACAGGACAGGGGCATAACCTACGAGCAGTACTTC